A selection of T cell receptor beta chains follows, all from one sample in a study of CD8+CD57+ T cells in acquired aplastic anemia. TCRdb analysed the reads with MiXCR anew, one entry per CDR3 protein. In the table there are fewer than 200,000 distinct CDR3 sequences, around 40% of which are singletons. Sequences were obtained from sorted CD4+, CD8+, or CD8+CD57+ T cells (not recorded which) from PBMCs. These receptors came from a human donor in good health. Both conserved end residues are part of each CDR3. The D gene is left open where the match is weak. Clone size, where shown, is once, few, many, or a class for clones that have expanded.

J gene	V gene	clone size	CDR3 length	D gene	CDR3 protein	CDR3 DNA
TRBJ1-1	TRBV9	-	13	-	CASSVVGDLGTFF	TGTGCCAGCAGCGTAGTCGGTGATTTGGGAACTTTCTTT
TRBJ2-1	TRBV7-9	-	12	-	CASSLSGSQSFF	TGTGCCAGCAGCTTAAGTGGGAGTCAGTCGTTCTTC
TRBJ2-2	TRBV27	many	12	-	CASSLRAGELFF	TGTGCCAGCAGTTTACGAGCCGGGGAGCTGTTTTTT
TRBJ1-2	TRBV2	-	13	-	CASREQGGYGYTF	TGCGCCAGCAGAGAACAGGGAGGCTATGGCTACACCTTC
TRBJ1-1	TRBV24-1	-	12	TRBD1	CADRGLNTEAFF	TGTGCTGACAGGGGCCTGAACACTGAAGCTTTCTTT
TRBJ2-7	TRBV7-3	-	15	TRBD2	CASSRGLAGFDEQYF	TGTGCCAGCAGCCGAGGACTAGCGGGGTTCGACGAGCAGTACTTC
TRBJ2-5	TRBV20-1	-	12	-	CSVTSFGETQYF	TGCAGTGTTACGTCTTTCGGGGAGACCCAGTACTTC
TRBJ2-7	TRBV2	once	14	-	CATTGGTVNLEQYF	TGTGCCACCACCGGCGGGACAGTGAATCTCGAGCAGTACTTC
TRBJ1-6	TRBV7-9	-	14	-	CASSLGGGGSPLHF	TGTGCCAGCAGCCTAGGGGGGGGAGGATCACCCCTCCACTTT
TRBJ2-1	TRBV7-8	-	13	-	CASSLISRPEQFF	TGTGCCAGCAGCTTAATTTCTCGCCCTGAGCAGTTCTTC
TRBJ2-7	TRBV5-1	-	15	-	CASSLDRAAAYEQYF	TGCGCCAGCAGCTTGGATCGGGCAGCCGCCTACGAGCAGTACTTC
TRBJ2-5	TRBV29-1	-	14	TRBD1	CSVAGRGRGETQYF	TGCAGCGTTGCGGGCAGGGGCAGGGGGGAGACCCAGTACTTC
TRBJ2-3	TRBV12-5	once	15	TRBD1	CASGSDRGRADTQYF	TGTGCTAGTGGTTCCGACAGGGGTAGGGCAGATACGCAGTATTTT
TRBJ1-2	TRBV5-5	few	14	TRBD1	CASSRQGVNYGYTF	TGTGCCAGCAGCCGACAGGGGGTCAACTATGGCTACACCTTC
TRBJ2-7	TRBV29-1	-	14	TRBD1	CSGRDRWESYEQYF	TGCAGCGGCAGGGACAGGTGGGAATCCTACGAGCAGTACTTC
TRBJ2-3	TRBV10-3	-	15	TRBD1	CAISDPGQGTDTQYF	TGTGCCATCAGTGACCCCGGACAGGGCACAGATACGCAGTATTTT